This T cell receptor beta chain derives from a study of cytomegalovirus exposure and HLA in healthy donors. Study overall: The early release's HLA-typed donors yielded roughly 85 million unique TCRs.

Comments on this clone: Its antigen is unknown.

Study-wide findings and caveats: Analysis was performed later, and it showed HLA-associated TCR beta chains to be more clonally expanded than equally common others. Some public TCRs appeared in many individuals, while most sequences were rare.

It was with 60 Vbeta and 13 Jbeta primers that the PCR ran. Produced via immunoSEQ multiplex PCR; TCRdb's table is partial and in-frame only. The profile shows 95,000 to 150,000 clones, roughly 79% of them singletons. The sequenced sample was PBMCs. The receptor's source is a woman aged 35 to 49 in good health and CMV-seronegative.

The CDR3 protein is CASSLKLAGGTDTQYF. CDR3 nucleotides: TGTGCCAGCAGCTTAAAACTTGCGGGAGGAACAGATACGCAGTATTTT. The J gene is TRBJ2-3, the V gene TRBV5-4, with 8 bases aligning to TRBD2. CDR3 length equals 16 residues. The ends lost 2 bases at V and 3 bases at J; junction bases unmatched: 8. Per germline, CDR1 SGHNT and CDR2 YYREEE (reference sequence).